The rows below give T cell receptor beta chains drawn from one sample of a study of CD8+ T cells in alopecia areata. Method: immunoSEQ multiplex PCR; TCRdb's copy keeps in-frame clones and lacks some. This table has roughly 120,000 clones, 56% appearing once. The sequencing here drew on CD4+ T cells sorted from blood, taken at week 24, from a patient treated with tofacitinib. These receptors were collected from a human donor with alopecia areata. Both conserved end residues are part of each CDR3. The order of the fields is clone size, D gene, J gene, V gene, CDR3 protein, CDR3 DNA. The D gene is left open where the match is weak. Part of the rows lack a size; the others show once, few, many or a class for expanded clones.

few,-,TRBJ1-5,TRBV30,CAWSVRYPGEPQHF,TGTGCCTGGAGTGTACGTTACCCCGGGGAGCCCCAGCATTTT
once,TRBD1,TRBJ1-1,TRBV29-1,CSVAGQLNTEAFF,TGCAGCGTTGCGGGACAGTTGAACACTGAAGCTTTCTTT
-,-,TRBJ1-4,TRBV4-2,CASSQDSGDEKLFF,TGTGCCAGCAGCCAAGATTCAGGGGACGAAAAACTGTTTTTT
-,-,TRBJ2-7,TRBV4-2,CASSQGGTGDYEQYF,TGTGCCAGCAGCCAGGGGGGGACAGGAGACTACGAGCAGTACTTC
-,-,TRBJ2-5,TRBV28,CASSGTTGTQYF,TGTGCCAGCAGTGGGACCACGGGGACCCAGTACTTC
many,-,TRBJ2-7,TRBV19,CASSRERDTSYEQYF,TGTGCCAGTAGTAGAGAACGGGACACCTCCTACGAGCAGTACTTC
once,TRBD2,TRBJ2-7,TRBV4-3,CASSQDAGGVYEQYF,TGCGCCAGCAGCCAAGATGCCGGGGGGGTATACGAGCAGTACTTC
few,-,TRBJ1-5,TRBV19,CASSIPQGFSGNQPQHF,TGTGCCAGTAGTATACCTCAGGGGTTTTCGGGCAATCAGCCCCAGCATTTT
-,-,TRBJ2-3,TRBV5-6,CASSSTVSGTDTQYF,TGTGCCAGCAGCTCGACTGTGAGCGGCACAGATACGCAGTATTTT
-,-,TRBJ2-5,TRBV15,CATSREDGHPETQYF,TGTGCCACCAGCAGAGAGGACGGGCATCCGGAGACCCAGTACTTC
-,-,TRBJ1-1,TRBV29-1,CSARGSGNTEAFF,TGCAGCGCCCGAGGGTCAGGGAACACTGAAGCTTTCTTT
-,-,TRBJ2-2,TRBV7-6,CASSLLPGGISNTGELFF,TGTGCCAGCAGCTTATTACCCGGGGGCATATCGAACACCGGGGAGCTGTTTTTT
few,-,TRBJ1-2,TRBV2,CASSEGGSRNYGYTF,TGTGCCAGCAGTGAAGGTGGGTCGAGGAACTATGGCTACACCTTC
-,-,TRBJ2-1,TRBV10-3,CAISEGGSSNEQFF,TGTGCCATCAGTGAGGGTGGGTCTAGCAATGAGCAGTTCTTC
-,-,TRBJ1-1,TRBV11-2,CASSGHRDTEAFF,TGTGCCAGCAGCGGCCACAGGGACACTGAAGCTTTCTTT
-,-,TRBJ1-5,TRBV29-1,CSVSDVGGEQPQHF,TGCAGCGTGAGCGATGTGGGGGGGGAGCAGCCCCAGCATTTT
-,-,TRBJ1-2,TRBV25-1,CASSEFERGYTF,TGTGCCAGCAGTGAATTCGAGAGAGGCTACACCTTC
-,TRBD1,TRBJ2-6,TRBV25-1,CASSPRQGVPGANVLTF,TGTGCCAGCAGTCCCCGACAGGGTGTCCCTGGGGCCAACGTCCTGACTTTC
few,-,TRBJ1-5,TRBV2,CASSELGDGAQHF,TGTGCCAGCAGTGAACTGGGGGATGGGGCCCAGCATTTT
few,TRBD1,TRBJ1-1,TRBV6-5,CASSYSTGTANTEAFF,TGTGCCAGCAGTTACTCGACAGGGACAGCGAACACTGAAGCTTTCTTT
-,-,TRBJ2-1,TRBV23-1,CASSEARGNEQFF,TGCGCCAGCAGTGAGGCGAGGGGGAATGAGCAGTTCTTC
-,-,TRBJ2-5,TRBV5-1,CASRSGGGRETQYF,TGCGCCAGCCGCTCCGGAGGGGGCAGAGAGACCCAGTACTTC
-,-,TRBJ2-1,TRBV29-1,CSVERHNEQFF,TGCAGCGTTGAACGACACAATGAGCAGTTCTTC
-,TRBD2,TRBJ2-2,TRBV29-1,CSVKRDETGELFF,TGCAGCGTAAAGCGGGACGAAACCGGGGAGCTGTTTTTT
-,TRBD2,TRBJ2-5,TRBV9,CASSPHGLAGGQETQYF,TGTGCCAGCAGCCCACATGGCCTAGCGGGGGGACAAGAGACCCAGTACTTC
-,-,TRBJ2-5,TRBV29-1,CSGAQGQETQYF,TGCAGCGGTGCGCAGGGGCAAGAGACCCAGTACTTC
once,TRBD2,TRBJ2-7,TRBV4-3,CASSLAGGSYEQYF,TGCGCCAGCAGCCTAGCGGGCGGATCCTACGAGCAGTACTTC
few,TRBD1,TRBJ1-5,TRBV30,CAWTTGNNQPQHF,TGTGCCTGGACGACAGGGAATAATCAGCCCCAGCATTTT
few,TRBD1,TRBJ1-5,TRBV7-9,CASQQGANQPQHF,TGTGCCAGCCAACAGGGGGCCAATCAGCCCCAGCATTTT
-,-,TRBJ1-1,TRBV7-9,CASSPRRVNTEAFF,TGTGCCAGCAGCCCAAGGCGGGTTAACACTGAAGCTTTCTTT
few,-,TRBJ2-1,TRBV5-1,CASSLEGRLAGNEQFF,TGCGCCAGCAGCTTGGAGGGCCGGCTAGCAGGCAATGAGCAGTTCTTC
-,TRBD2,TRBJ2-5,TRBV2,CASTLLAGVTETQYF,TGTGCCAGCACCCTACTAGCGGGGGTCACAGAGACCCAGTACTTC
-,TRBD2,TRBJ2-5,TRBV7-2,CASRTGTSVETQYF,TGTGCCAGCCGTACCGGGACTAGTGTGGAGACCCAGTACTTC
-,-,TRBJ1-1,TRBV5-6,CASSLATEAFF,TGTGCCAGCAGCTTGGCCACTGAAGCTTTCTTT
-,-,TRBJ1-1,TRBV7-9,CASSLAGQGEAFF,TGTGCCAGCAGCTTAGCGGGACAAGGGGAAGCTTTCTTT
-,-,TRBJ2-3,TRBV5-6,CASSLVSGSTDTQYF,TGTGCCAGCAGCTTGGTTAGCGGTAGCACAGATACGCAGTATTTT
-,TRBD2,TRBJ2-5,TRBV30,CAWSRVRGGWSSAQYF,TGTGCCTGGAGTAGGGTGCGGGGGGGCTGGAGTTCGGCCCAGTACTTC
-,-,TRBJ2-1,TRBV14,CASSPITGISYNEQFF,TGTGCCAGCAGTCCAATAACAGGAATCTCCTACAATGAGCAGTTCTTC
-,-,TRBJ2-5,TRBV30,CAWSVFGRKGAHETQYF,TGTGCCTGGAGTGTTTTTGGGAGGAAAGGGGCACACGAGACCCAGTACTTC
-,-,TRBJ1-1,TRBV5-1,CASSPLQGDTEAFF,TGCGCCAGCAGCCCGCTACAGGGAGACACTGAAGCTTTCTTT
-,-,TRBJ1-1,TRBV5-4,CASSRGMNTEAFF,TGTGCCAGCAGCCGCGGCATGAACACTGAAGCTTTCTTT
-,-,TRBJ1-3,TRBV7-2,CASSLRHGAASGNTIYF,TGTGCCAGCAGCCTAAGACACGGGGCGGCCTCTGGAAACACCATATATTTT
-,-,TRBJ1-1,TRBV29-1,CSVELGRVTEAFF,TGCAGCGTTGAGTTGGGCAGGGTCACTGAAGCTTTCTTT
-,-,TRBJ1-2,TRBV10-3,CAIRNRDYGYTF,TGTGCCATCAGGAACAGGGACTATGGCTACACCTTC
once,TRBD1,TRBJ2-5,TRBV30,CARRDRSKETQYF,TGTGCCCGGAGGGACAGGTCAAAAGAGACCCAGTACTTC
-,TRBD1,TRBJ1-6,TRBV6-1,CASRSRGLENSPLHF,TGTGCCAGCAGGTCCAGGGGGCTCGAAAATTCACCCCTCCACTTT
few,-,TRBJ2-1,TRBV7-6,CASSGLGRLNNEQFF,TGTGCCAGCAGCGGGCTGGGCAGACTGAACAATGAGCAGTTCTTC
-,-,TRBJ2-7,TRBV30,CAWSVPTFYEQYF,TGTGCCTGGAGTGTTCCCACCTTCTACGAGCAGTACTTC
-,-,TRBJ2-2,TRBV7-3,CASSSQGSTGELFF,TGTGCCAGCAGCTCACAGGGATCCACCGGGGAGCTGTTTTTT
few,TRBD1,TRBJ1-1,TRBV10-3,CAIGTANTEAFF,TGTGCCATTGGGACAGCGAACACTGAAGCTTTCTTT
once,-,TRBJ1-2,TRBV15,CATSSGSSYYGYTF,TGTGCCACCAGCTCGGGCAGTTCTTACTATGGCTACACCTTC